These 12 T cell receptor beta chains were sequenced from one sample in a study of tumor-infiltrating lymphocytes in primary liver carcinoma. Unsorted whole blood supplied the RNA, and germline DNA was extracted too. Researchers generated TCR beta cDNA from roughly 520 ng of total RNA, relying on a constant-region primer. Slightly modified ARM-PCR with three nested multiplex PCR rounds yielded TCR beta libraries. PCR rounds one and two used TRBV1-TRBV30 forward primers with a C-beta reverse primer for around 9 cycles each. Each CDR3 protein gets one entry after TCRdb re-called the multiplex PCR reads with MiXCR. The sample has more than 150,000 distinct CDR3 sequences, 50% to 75% seen once. Sample: peripheral blood. The origin of the receptors is a man aged 35 to 55 with primary liver carcinoma and hepatitis B virus infection.

CDR3: CASSLWVGGTEAFF. CDR3 DNA: TGTGCCAGCAGTTTGTGGGTCGGGGGCACTGAAGCTTTCTTT. This chain joins TRBV6-5 and TRBJ1-1; a weak D match, TRBD1 (5 bases). The CDR3 runs 14 residues. Per germline, CDR1 MNHEY and CDR2 SVGAGI. The V and J ends lost 4 bases and 4 bases respectively, with 13 bases between them.

The V gene is TRBV10-1, the J gene TRBJ1-1; no firm D call. Between the trimmed V and J ends, which lost 5 bases and 4 bases, there was a span of 14 bases. The CDR3 length is 14 residues. Germline assignment: CDR1 WNHNN and CDR2 SYGVQD (reference sequence). CDR3 DNA sequence: TGCGCCAGCAGTCCACAGCCTGGGAGCACTGAAGCTTTCTTT. Protein sequence: CASSPQPGSTEAFF.

In regard to this clonotype: As the CDR3 is not closed by the conserved phenylalanine or tryptophan, this likely results from a read error. The V gene is TRBV5-1, the J gene TRBJ2-3, with TRBD1 matching over 7 bases. CDR1 and CDR2 from the germline V gene are SGHRS and YFSETQ. With 4 bases clipped from V and 3 bases from J, the junction kept 5 bases outside the gene matches. The CDR3 is made up of 14 amino acids. The CDR3 spells CASSQGVGTDTQYS. DNA for the CDR3: TGCGCCAGCAGCCAGGGGGTGGGAACAGATACGCAGTATTCT.

Comment on this clonotype: A single base separates this from a much larger clone, so it may be a read error. The genes are TRBV4-1 and TRBJ2-1; 10 positions match TRBD2. With V trimmed by 4 bases and J by 7 bases, 10 bases remained unmatched. CDR1 and CDR2 from the germline V gene are MGHRA and YSYEKL. This CDR3 comprises 16 residues. CDR3 amino acids: CASSRRALAGANEQFF. CDR3 sequence (DNA): TGCGCCAGCAGCCGGAGGGCCCTAGCGGGGGCGAATGAGCAGTTCTTC.

Points on this clonotype: At one of its ends the junction is not consistent with the germline gene, which may arise from a read error. The rearrangement links TRBV29-1 to TRBJ1-2; D call uncertain. Germline assignment: CDR1 SQVTM and CDR2 ANQGSEA. The CDR3 length is 12 residues. The CDR3 DNA sequence: TGCAACGTTGAAGAGGAGGAGTATGGCTACACCTTC. Encoded protein: CNVEEEEYGYTF. Using reference TRBV29-1 and TRBJ1-2 for the parts outside the CDR3, the full variable domain is SAVISQKPSRDICQRGTSLTIQCQVDSQVTMMFWYRQQPGQSLTLIATANQGSEATYESGFVIDKFPISRPNLTFSTLTVSNMSPEDSSIYLCNVEEEEYGYTFGSGTRLTVV.

This chain links TRBV10-2 with TRBJ2-2; the D gene is possibly TRBD2 (6 bases). Germline CDR1 WSHSY, CDR2 SAAADI. The V end lost 10 bases, the J end lost 4 bases, and 16 bases lay between the germline ends. There are 14 residues in the CDR3. CDR3 in DNA: TGCGCCACAGCCGGACTACTGATCACCGGGGAGCTGTTTTTT. Its protein is CATAGLLITGELFF.

About this clonotype: The junction differs from germline at one of its ends, possibly a read error. This chain joins TRBV12-3 or TRBV12-4 and TRBJ1-1, with D possibly TRBD1 on 5 matching bases. CDR3 length equals 13 residues. The CDR3 here is CASSLLRGTEALF. CDR3 bases: TGTGCCAGCAGTTTACTTCGGGGCACTGAAGCTCTCTTT.

This clonotype has only one observation. The chain couples TRBV19 to TRBJ2-2, with D uncertain. V was cut by 5 bases and J by 0 bases, with 13 bases left in between. The CDR3 extends over 16 amino acids. Germline loops: CDR1 LNHDA, CDR2 SQIVND (reference sequence). CDR3 region: CASSLVLLSNTGELFF. The CDR3 DNA reads TGTGCCAGTAGTCTTGTCCTTCTCTCGAACACCGGGGAGCTGTTTTTT. Based on the CDR3 plus reference TRBV19 and TRBJ2-2, the full variable domain is DGGITQSPKYLFRKEGQNVTLSCEQNLNHDAMYWYRQDPGQGLRLIYYSQIVNDFQKGDIAEGYSVSREKKESFPLTVTSAQKNPTAFYLCASSLVLLSNTGELFFGEGSRLTVL.

This clonotype has only a few counts. V gene TRBV6-5 combines with J gene TRBJ2-6; D remains ambiguous. Trimming removed 0 bases from V and 0 bases from J, with 6 bases in between. This CDR3 spans 16 amino acids. CDR1 and CDR2 (germline): MNHEY, SVGAGI. CDR3: CASSYSTYSGANVLTF. For the CDR3, the DNA is TGTGCCAGCAGTTACTCGACCTACTCTGGGGCCAACGTCCTGACTTTC.

This clonotype was counted between two and nine times. This CDR3 is CASWDRLQGSPLHF. The CDR3 DNA reads TGTGCCAGCTGGGACCGCTTGCAAGGGTCACCCCTCCACTTT. The rearrangement joins TRBV6-6 to TRBJ1-6; TRBD1 is a possible D gene (5 bases). This CDR3 comprises 14 residues. V lost 8 bases, J lost 10 bases, and 18 bases lay in between. Germline lookup yields CDR1 MNHNY and CDR2 SVGAGI (reference sequence).

The rearrangement joins TRBV29-1 to TRBJ2-1; no definite D call. The CDR3 consists of 16 residues. Germline V gene data show CDR1 as SQVTM and CDR2 as ANQGSEA. V was pared by 0 bases and J by 0 bases, with 12 bases between. In nucleotides, the CDR3 is TGCAGCGTTGAAGATAGGCGGCATAGCTCCTACAATGAGCAGTTCTTC. Residues: CSVEDRRHSSYNEQFF.

As regards this clonotype: Because it lacks the conserved phenylalanine or tryptophan at the end, this CDR3 is likely a read error. CDR3 amino acids: CANSLRTSGNFRGELFL. For the CDR3, the DNA is TGTGCCAACAGTTTACGGACTAGCGGGAACTTCCGCGGGGAGCTGTTTTTA. V is TRBV11-2 and J is TRBJ2-2, with 12 bases fitting TRBD2. This CDR3 spans 17 amino acids. Trimming at V came to 10 bases and at J to 7 bases, leaving 16 bases not matched to a gene. Looked up from germline, CDR1 is SGHAT and CDR2 is FQNNGV.